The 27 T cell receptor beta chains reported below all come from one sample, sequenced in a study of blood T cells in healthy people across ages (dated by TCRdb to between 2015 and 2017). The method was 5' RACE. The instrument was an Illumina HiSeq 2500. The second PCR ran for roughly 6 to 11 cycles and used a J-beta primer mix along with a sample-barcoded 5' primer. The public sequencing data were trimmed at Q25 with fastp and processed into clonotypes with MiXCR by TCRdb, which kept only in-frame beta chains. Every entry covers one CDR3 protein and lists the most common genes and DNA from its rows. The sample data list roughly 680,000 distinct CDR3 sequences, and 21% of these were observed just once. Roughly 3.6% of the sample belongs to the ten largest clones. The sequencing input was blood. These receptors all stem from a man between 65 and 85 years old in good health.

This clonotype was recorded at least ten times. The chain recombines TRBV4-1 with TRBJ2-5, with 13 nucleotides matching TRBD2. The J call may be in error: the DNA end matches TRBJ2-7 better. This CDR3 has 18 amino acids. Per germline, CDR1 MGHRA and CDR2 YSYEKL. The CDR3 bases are TGCGCCAGCAGCCCAGGACTAGCGGGAGATCTTATGCGGTACGAGCAGTACTTC. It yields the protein CASSPGLAGDLMRYEQYF.

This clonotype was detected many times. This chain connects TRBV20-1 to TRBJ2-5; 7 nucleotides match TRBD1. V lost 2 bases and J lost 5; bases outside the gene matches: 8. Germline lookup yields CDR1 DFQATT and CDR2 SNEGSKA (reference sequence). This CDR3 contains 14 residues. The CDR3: CSARPPTGLETQYF. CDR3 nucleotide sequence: TGCAGTGCTAGACCCCCGACAGGGCTGGAGACCCAGTACTTC.

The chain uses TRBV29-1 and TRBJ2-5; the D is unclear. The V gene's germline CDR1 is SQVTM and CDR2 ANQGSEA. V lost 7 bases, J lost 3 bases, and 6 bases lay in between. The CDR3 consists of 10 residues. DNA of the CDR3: TGCAGCGCCACCGAAGAGACCCAGTACTTC. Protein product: CSATEETQYF.

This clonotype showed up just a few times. CDR3: CSAVRKGAEQPQHF. CDR3 DNA: TGCAGTGCTGTAAGAAAGGGGGCCGAACAGCCCCAGCATTTT. The rearrangement uses TRBV20-1 and TRBJ1-5; 7 bases match TRBD1. Per germline, CDR1 DFQATT and CDR2 SNEGSKA (reference sequence). CDR3 length equals 14 residues. With 5 bases clipped from V and 7 bases from J, the junction kept 11 bases outside the gene matches.

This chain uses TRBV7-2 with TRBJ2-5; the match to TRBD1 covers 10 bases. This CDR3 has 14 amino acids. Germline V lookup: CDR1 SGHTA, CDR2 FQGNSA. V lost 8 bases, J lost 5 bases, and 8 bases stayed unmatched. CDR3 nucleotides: TGTGCCAGCTGTGTGACAGGGGGCTACGAGACCCAGTACTTC. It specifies CASCVTGGYETQYF.

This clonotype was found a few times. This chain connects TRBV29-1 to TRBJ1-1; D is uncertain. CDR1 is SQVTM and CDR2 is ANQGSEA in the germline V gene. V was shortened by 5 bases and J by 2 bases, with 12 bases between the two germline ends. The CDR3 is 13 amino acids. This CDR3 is CSVFAGGNTEAFF. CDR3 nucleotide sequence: TGCAGCGTTTTTGCGGGCGGCAACACTGAAGCTTTCTTT.

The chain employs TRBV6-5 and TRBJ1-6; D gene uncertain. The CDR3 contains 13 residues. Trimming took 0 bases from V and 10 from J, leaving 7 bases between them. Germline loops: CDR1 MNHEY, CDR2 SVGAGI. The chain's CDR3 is CASSYSGRSPLHF. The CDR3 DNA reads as TGTGCCAGCAGTTACTCGGGTAGATCACCCCTCCACTTT.

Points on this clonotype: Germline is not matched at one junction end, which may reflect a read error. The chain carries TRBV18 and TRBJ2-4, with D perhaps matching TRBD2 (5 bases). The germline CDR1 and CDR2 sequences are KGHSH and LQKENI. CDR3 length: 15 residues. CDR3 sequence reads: CASSPNGLAKNIQYF. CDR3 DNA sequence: TGTGCCAGCTCACCTAACGGGCTAGCCAAGAACATTCAGTACTTC.

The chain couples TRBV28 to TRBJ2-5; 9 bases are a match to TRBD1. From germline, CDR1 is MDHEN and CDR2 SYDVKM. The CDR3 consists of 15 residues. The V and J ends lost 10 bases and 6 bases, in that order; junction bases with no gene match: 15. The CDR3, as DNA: TGTGCCACCGAAGAAGATACAGGGGGCGGAAAGACCCAGTACTTC. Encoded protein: CATEEDTGGGKTQYF. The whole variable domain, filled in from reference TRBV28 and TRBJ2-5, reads DVKVTQSSRYLVKRTGEKVFLECVQDMDHENMFWYRQDPGLGLRLIYFSYDVKMKEKGDIPEGYSVSREKKERFSLILESASTNQTSMYLCATEEDTGGGKTQYFGPGTRLLVL.

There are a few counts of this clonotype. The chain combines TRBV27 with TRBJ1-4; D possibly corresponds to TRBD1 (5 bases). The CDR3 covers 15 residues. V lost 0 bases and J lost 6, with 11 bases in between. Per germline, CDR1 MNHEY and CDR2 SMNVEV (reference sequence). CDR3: CASSLSAQGYEKLFF. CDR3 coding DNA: TGTGCCAGCAGTTTATCGGCCCAGGGTTATGAAAAACTGTTTTTT.

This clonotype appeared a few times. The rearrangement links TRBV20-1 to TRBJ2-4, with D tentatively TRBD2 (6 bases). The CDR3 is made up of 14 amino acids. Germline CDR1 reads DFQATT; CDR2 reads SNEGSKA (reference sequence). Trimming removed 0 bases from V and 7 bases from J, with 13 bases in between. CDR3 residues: CSAREVAAGNIQYF. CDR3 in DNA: TGCAGTGCTAGAGAGGTAGCGGCGGGGAACATTCAGTACTTC.

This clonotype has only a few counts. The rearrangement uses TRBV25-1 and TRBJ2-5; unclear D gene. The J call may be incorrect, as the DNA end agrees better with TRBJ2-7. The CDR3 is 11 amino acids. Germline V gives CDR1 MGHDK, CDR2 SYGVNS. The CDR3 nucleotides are TGTGCCAGCAGAGCACTTTACGAGCAGTACTTC. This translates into CASRALYEQYF.

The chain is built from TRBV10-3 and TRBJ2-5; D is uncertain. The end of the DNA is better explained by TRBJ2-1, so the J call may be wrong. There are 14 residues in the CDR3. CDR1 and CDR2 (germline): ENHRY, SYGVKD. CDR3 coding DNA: TGTGCCATCAGTGAGTCGCCCTCTTACGATGAGCAGTTCTTC. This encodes CAISESPSYDEQFF.

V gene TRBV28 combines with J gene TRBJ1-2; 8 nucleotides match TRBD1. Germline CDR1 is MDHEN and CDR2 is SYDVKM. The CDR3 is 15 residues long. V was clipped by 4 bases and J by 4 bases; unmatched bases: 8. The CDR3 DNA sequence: TGTGCCAGCAGTTCTGAGATACAGGGGGGCTATGGCTACACCTTC. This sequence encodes CASSSEIQGGYGYTF.

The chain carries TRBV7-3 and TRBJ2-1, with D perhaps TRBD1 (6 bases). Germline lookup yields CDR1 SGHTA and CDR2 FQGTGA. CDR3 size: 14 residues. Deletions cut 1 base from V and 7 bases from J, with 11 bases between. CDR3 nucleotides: TGTGCCAGCAGCTTAAGGCAAAGGGGGAATGAGCAGTTCTTC. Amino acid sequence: CASSLRQRGNEQFF.

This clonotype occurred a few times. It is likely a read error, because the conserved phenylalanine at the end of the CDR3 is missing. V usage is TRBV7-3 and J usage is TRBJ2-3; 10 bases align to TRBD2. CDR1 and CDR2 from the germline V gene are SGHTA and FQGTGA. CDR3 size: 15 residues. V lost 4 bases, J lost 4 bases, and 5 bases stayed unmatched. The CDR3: CASSYSGRAADTQYL. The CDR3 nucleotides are TGTGCCAGCAGCTACAGCGGGAGGGCCGCAGATACGCAGTATCTT.

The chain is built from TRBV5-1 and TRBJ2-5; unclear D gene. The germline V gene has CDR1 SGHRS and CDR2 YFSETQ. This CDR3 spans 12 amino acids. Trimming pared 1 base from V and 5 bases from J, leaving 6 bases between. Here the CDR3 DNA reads TGCGCCAGCAGCTTGAGTTACGAGACCCAGTACTTC. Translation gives CASSLSYETQYF.

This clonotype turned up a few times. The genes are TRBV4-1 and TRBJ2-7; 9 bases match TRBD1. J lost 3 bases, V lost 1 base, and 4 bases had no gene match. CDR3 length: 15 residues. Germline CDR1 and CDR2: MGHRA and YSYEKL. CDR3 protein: CASSQVADRGYEQYF. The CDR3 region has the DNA TGCGCCAGCAGCCAAGTCGCGGACAGGGGCTACGAGCAGTACTTC.

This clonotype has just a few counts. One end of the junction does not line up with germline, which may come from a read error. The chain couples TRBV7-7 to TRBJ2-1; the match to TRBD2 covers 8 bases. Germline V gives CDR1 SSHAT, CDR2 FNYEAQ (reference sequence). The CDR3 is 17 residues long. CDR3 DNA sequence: TGTGCTAGCAGCCCTCAATTGCTCCAGCGGGAGTCCGGCAAGCAGTTCTTC. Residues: CASSPQLLQRESGKQFF.

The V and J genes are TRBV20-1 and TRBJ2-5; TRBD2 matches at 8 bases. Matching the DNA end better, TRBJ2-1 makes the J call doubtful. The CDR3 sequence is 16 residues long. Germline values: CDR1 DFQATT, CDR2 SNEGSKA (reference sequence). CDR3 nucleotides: TGCAGTGCTATGGGGACGGGAGGGACTTCTAGTAATGAGCAGTTCTTC. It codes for CSAMGTGGTSSNEQFF.

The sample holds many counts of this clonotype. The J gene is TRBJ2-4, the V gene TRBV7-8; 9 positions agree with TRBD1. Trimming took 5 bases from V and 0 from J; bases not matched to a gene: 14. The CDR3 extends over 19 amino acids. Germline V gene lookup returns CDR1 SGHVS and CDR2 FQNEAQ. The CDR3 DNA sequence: TGTGCCAGCAGCCTTACCGGGACAGGGACAGCTTTAGCCAAAAACATTCAGTACTTC. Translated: CASSLTGTGTALAKNIQYF.

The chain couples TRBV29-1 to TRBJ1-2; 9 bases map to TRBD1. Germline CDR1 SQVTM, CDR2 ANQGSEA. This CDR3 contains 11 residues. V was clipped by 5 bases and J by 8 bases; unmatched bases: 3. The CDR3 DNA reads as TGCAGCGTTTCTGGGACAGGGGGCTACACCTTC. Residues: CSVSGTGGYTF.

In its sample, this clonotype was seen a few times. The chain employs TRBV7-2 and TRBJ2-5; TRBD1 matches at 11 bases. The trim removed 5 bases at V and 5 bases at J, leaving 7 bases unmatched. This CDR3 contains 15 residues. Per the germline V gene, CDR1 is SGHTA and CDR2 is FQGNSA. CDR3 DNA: TGTGCCAGCAGCCCAGGACAGGGGGCACCCGAGACCCAGTACTTC. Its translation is CASSPGQGAPETQYF. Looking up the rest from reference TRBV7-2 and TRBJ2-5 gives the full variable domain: GAGVSQSPSNKVTEKGKDVELRCDPISGHTALYWYRQSLGQGLEFLIYFQGNSAPDKSGLPSDRFSAERTGGSVSTLTIQRTQQEDSAVYLCASSPGQGAPETQYFGPGTRLLVL.

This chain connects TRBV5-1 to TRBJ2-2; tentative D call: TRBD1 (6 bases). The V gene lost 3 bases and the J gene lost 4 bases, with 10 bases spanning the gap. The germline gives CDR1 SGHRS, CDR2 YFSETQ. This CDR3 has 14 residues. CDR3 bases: TGCGCCAGCAGCTCGGACAGTTTCACCGGGGAGCTGTTTTTT. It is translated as CASSSDSFTGELFF.

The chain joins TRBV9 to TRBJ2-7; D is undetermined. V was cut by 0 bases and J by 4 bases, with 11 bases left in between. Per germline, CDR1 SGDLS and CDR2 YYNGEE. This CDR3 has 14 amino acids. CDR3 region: CASSVGDSAYEQYF. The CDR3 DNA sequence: TGTGCCAGCAGCGTAGGAGACTCAGCTTACGAGCAGTACTTC. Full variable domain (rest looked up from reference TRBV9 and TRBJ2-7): DSGVTQTPKHLITATGQRVTLRCSPRSGDLSVYWYQQSLDQGLQFLIQYYNGEERAKGNILERFSAQQFPDLHSELNLSSLELGDSALYFCASSVGDSAYEQYFGPGTRLTVT.

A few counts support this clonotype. The CDR3 here is CASSIGRGISYEQYF. The CDR3 DNA sequence: TGTGCCAGTAGTATCGGCAGGGGAATCTCGTACGAGCAGTACTTC. The chain couples TRBV19 to TRBJ2-7, with D perhaps TRBD1 (6 bases). The length of the CDR3 is 15 residues. V was cut by 3 bases and J by 4 bases, with 16 bases left in between. Germline V gene data show CDR1 as LNHDA and CDR2 as SQIVND (reference sequence).

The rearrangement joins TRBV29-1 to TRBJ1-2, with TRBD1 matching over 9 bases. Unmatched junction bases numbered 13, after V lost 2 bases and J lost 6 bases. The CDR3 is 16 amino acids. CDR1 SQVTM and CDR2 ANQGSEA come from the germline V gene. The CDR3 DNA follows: TGCAGCGTTGAAATGGGTCCCGGGACAGGGACTCATGGCTACACCTTC. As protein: CSVEMGPGTGTHGYTF.